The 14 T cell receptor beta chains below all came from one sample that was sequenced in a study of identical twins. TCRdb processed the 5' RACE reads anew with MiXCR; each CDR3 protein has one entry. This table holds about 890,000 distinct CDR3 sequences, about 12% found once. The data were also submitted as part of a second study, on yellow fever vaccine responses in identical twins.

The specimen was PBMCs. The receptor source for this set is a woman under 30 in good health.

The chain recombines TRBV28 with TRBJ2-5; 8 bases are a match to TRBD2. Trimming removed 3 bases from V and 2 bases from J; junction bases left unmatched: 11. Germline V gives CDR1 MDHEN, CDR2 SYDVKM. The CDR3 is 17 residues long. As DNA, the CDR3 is TGTGCCAGCAGTTTCAGGGGCGGGAGGCGACAACAAGAGACCCAGTACTTC. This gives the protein CASSFRGGRRQQETQYF. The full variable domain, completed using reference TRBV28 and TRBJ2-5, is DVKVTQSSRYLVKRTGEKVFLECVQDMDHENMFWYRQDPGLGLRLIYFSYDVKMKEKGDIPEGYSVSREKKERFSLILESASTNQTSMYLCASSFRGGRRQQETQYFGPGTRLLVL.

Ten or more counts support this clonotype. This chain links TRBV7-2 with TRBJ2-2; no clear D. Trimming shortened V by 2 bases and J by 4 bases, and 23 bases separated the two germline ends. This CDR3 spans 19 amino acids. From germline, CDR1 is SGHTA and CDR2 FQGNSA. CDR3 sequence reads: CASSLSFSCRDKGTGELFF. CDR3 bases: TGTGCCAGCAGCTTATCGTTTTCCTGTAGGGATAAGGGCACCGGGGAGCTGTTTTTT.

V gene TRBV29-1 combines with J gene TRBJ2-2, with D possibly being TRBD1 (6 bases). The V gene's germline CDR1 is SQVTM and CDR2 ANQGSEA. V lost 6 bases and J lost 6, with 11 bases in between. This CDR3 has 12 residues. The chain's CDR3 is CSVETGSGELFF. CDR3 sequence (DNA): TGCAGCGTGGAAACAGGGTCCGGGGAGCTGTTTTTT.

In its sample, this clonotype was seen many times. The DNA of the CDR3 is TGTGCCAGCAGCCCAACAGGGGAAAACGGGGAGCTGTTTTTT. It specifies CASSPTGENGELFF. The chain employs TRBV12-3 or TRBV12-4 and TRBJ2-2; 7 bases fit TRBD1. V shed 6 bases and J 7 bases; nucleotides not matched to a gene: 8. The CDR3 has 14 amino acids.

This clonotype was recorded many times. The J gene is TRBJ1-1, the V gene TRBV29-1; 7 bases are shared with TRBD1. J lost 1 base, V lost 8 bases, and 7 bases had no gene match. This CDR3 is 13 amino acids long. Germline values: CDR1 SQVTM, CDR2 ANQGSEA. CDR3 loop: CSLRRQGNTEAFF. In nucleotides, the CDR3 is TGCAGCCTCCGACGACAGGGGAACACTGAAGCTTTCTTT.

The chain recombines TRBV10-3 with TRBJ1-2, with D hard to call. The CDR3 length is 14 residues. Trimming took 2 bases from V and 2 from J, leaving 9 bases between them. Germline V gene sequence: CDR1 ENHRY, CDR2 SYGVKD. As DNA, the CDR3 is TGTGCCATCAGTGAGGGTCAGACCAACTATGGCTACACCTTC. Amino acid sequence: CAISEGQTNYGYTF.

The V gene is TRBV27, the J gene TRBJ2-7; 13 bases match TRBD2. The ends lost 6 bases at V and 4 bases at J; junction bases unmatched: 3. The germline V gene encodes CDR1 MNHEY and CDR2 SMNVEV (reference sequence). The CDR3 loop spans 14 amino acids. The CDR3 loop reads CASRGLAGRYEQYF. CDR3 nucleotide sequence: TGTGCCAGCAGGGGACTAGCGGGAAGGTACGAGCAGTACTTC.

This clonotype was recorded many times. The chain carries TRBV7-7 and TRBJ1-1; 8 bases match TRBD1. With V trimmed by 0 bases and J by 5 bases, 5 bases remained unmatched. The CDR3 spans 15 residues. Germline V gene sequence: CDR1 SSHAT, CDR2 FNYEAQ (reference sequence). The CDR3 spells CASSLAGRGRTEAFF. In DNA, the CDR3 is TGTGCCAGCAGCTTAGCGGGCAGGGGGCGAACTGAAGCTTTCTTT.

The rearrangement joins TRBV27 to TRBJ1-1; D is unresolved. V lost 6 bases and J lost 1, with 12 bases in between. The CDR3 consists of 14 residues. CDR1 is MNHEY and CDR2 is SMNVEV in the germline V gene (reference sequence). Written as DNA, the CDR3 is TGTGCCAGCAGCGCTTTGGGTGGGAACACTGAAGCTTTCTTT. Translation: CASSALGGNTEAFF.

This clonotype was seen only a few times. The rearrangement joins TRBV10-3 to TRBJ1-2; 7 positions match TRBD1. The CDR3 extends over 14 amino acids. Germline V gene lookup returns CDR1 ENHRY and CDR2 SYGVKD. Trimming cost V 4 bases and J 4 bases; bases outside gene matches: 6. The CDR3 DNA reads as TGTGCCATCAGTGCCCAGGGGGTAGGCTATGGCTACACCTTC. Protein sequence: CAISAQGVGYGYTF.

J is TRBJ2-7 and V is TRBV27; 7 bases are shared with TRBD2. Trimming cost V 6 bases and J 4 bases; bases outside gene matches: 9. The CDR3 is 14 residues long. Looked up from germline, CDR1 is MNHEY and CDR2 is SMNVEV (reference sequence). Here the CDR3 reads CASSPQRGGYEQYV. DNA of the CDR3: TGTGCCAGCAGCCCACAGCGGGGTGGTTACGAGCAGTACGTC.

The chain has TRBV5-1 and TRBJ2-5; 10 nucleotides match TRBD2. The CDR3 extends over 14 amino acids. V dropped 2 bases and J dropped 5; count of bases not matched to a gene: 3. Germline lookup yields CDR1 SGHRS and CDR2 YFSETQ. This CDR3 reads CASSFLAGVETQYF. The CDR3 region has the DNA TGCGCCAGCAGCTTTCTAGCGGGAGTTGAGACCCAGTACTTC.

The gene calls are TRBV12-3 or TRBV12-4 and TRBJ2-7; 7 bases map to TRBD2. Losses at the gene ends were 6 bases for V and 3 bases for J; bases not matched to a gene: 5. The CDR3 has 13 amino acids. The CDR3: CASSRGLYYEQYV. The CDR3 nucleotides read TGTGCCAGCAGCCGGGGACTATACTACGAGCAGTACGTC.

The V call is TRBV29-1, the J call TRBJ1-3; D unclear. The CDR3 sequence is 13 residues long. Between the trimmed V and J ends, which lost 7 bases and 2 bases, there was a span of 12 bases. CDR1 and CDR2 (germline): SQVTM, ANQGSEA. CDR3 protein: CSAYSNPGNTIYF. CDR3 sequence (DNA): TGCAGCGCATACAGCAATCCTGGAAACACCATATATTTT.